This T cell receptor (beta chain) was identified during a study of blood T cell repertoires in COVID-19. About the research overall: Some COVID-19 samples were acute and others convalescent; all came from the United States, Italy and Spain. Nucleic acid was either cDNA or gDNA, and it came from T cells, B-cell-depleted T cells, or PBMCs.

The CDR3 sequence is 14 residues long. Germline V gives CDR1 SQVTM, CDR2 ANQGSEA. Trimming stripped 6 bases from V and 1 base from J, with 14 bases between. Original processing notes: Amplified reference gene primers provided the basis for estimating nucleated cell counts. The repertoire was sequenced with immunoSEQ multiplex PCR; TCRdb's copy has only in-frame clones and lacks some. V, J and clone size were drawn from that table, and D and trimming were deduced from the DNA. Of 150,000 to 200,000 clones listed, around 85% are singletons. The chain couples TRBV29-1 to TRBJ2-3, with D perhaps matching TRBD1 (5 bases). This clonotype was sampled from a human donor in a cohort sampled during active COVID-19. The sequenced material came from peripheral blood. The CDR3 DNA sequence: TGCAGCGTCAAAGGACATCTAGGCACAGATACGCAGTATTTT. It codes for CSVKGHLGTDTQYF.